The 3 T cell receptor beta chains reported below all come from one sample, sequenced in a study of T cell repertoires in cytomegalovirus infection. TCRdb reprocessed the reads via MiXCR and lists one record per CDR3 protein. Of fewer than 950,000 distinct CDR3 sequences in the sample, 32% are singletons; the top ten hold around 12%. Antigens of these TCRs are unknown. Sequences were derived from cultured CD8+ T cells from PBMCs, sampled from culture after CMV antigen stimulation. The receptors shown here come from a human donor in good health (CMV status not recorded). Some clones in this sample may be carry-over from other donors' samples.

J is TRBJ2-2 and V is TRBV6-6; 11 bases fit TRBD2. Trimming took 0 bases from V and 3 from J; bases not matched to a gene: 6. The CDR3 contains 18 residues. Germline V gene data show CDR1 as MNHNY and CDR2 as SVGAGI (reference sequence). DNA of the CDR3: TGTGCCAGCAGTTACTCGGGGGTAGCGGGGGGGTACACCGGGGAGCTGTTTTTT. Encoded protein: CASSYSGVAGGYTGELFF.

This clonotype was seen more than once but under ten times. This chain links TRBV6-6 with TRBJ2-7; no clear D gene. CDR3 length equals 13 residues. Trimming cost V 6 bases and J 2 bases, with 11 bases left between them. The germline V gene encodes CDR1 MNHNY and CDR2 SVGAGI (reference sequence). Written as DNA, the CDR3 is TGTGCCAGCAGCGAAGGACCGGCCTACGAGCAGTACTTC. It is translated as CASSEGPAYEQYF.

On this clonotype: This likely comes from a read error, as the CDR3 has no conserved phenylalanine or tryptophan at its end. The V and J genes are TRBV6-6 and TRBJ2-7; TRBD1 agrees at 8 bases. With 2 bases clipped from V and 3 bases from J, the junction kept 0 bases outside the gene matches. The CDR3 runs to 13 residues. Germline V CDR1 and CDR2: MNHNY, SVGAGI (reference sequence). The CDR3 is CASSYTGGYEQYI. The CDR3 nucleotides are TGTGCCAGCAGTTACACAGGGGGCTACGAGCAGTACATC.